The 4 T cell receptor beta chains given below trace back to one sample, sequenced in a study of low-dose radiotherapy and immunotherapy resistance in tumors. Both TCRalpha and TCRbeta chains were reverse transcribed with V-gene-specific primers. PCR amplification of the TCRs was performed with Phusion for 20 PCR cycles, and it relied on a constant-region primer together with a V-primer adapter. TCRdb redid the calling of the reads with MiXCR, one entry per CDR3 protein. This sample has 45,000 or so distinct CDR3 sequences, with less than 30% found just once. Noted time point: after trial treatment. The treatment denotes: LDRT plus nivolumab, ipilimumab, low-dose cyclophosphamide and aspirin (RACIN trial). This specimen was PBMCs, taken after low-dose radiotherapy plus immunotherapy. These receptors were obtained from a male donor with prostate cancer.

The CDR3 spells CASSLDSGYEQFF. CDR3 nucleotide sequence: TGTGCCAGTAGCCTCGACAGTGGATATGAGCAGTTCTTC. The chain recombines TRBV19 with TRBJ2-1; D might be TRBD1 (5 bases). V was clipped by 6 bases and J by 8 bases, with 14 bases between them. CDR3 length: 13 residues. Germline-derived CDR1 and CDR2 are LNHDA and SQIVND (reference sequence).

As regards this clonotype: The conserved phenylalanine or tryptophan is not found at the CDR3 terminus, so this likely reflects a read error. The chain carries TRBV15 and TRBJ1-6, with TRBD1 matching over 7 bases. Germline CDR1 and CDR2: LNHNV and YYDKDF (reference sequence). This CDR3 is built from 12 residues. V trimming: 1 base; J trimming: 16 bases; junction bases outside the gene matches: 4. The CDR3 sequence is CATSRARDSLHC. DNA for the CDR3: TGTGCCACCAGCAGAGCTAGGGACAGTCTCCACTGT.

This clonotype was seen at least ten times. The V call is TRBV24-1, the J call TRBJ2-1; D unresolved. The CDR3 runs 16 residues. CDR1 is KGHDR, CDR2 SFDVKD, per germline. The V gene lost 2 bases and the J gene lost 0 bases, with 10 bases spanning the gap. The CDR3 reads CATSDYPGFSYNEQFF. DNA for the CDR3: TGTGCCACCAGTGATTATCCGGGCTTCTCCTACAATGAGCAGTTCTTC.

This clonotype came up many times. The rearrangement uses TRBV5-1 and TRBJ2-2, with D unclear. V gave up 0 bases and J gave up 3 bases, with 15 bases separating them. CDR3 size: 17 residues. The V gene's germline CDR1 is SGHRS and CDR2 YFSETQ. CDR3 protein: CASSLGVVRRDTGELFF. CDR3 bases: TGCGCCAGCAGCTTGGGCGTTGTACGAAGGGACACCGGGGAGCTGTTTTTT.